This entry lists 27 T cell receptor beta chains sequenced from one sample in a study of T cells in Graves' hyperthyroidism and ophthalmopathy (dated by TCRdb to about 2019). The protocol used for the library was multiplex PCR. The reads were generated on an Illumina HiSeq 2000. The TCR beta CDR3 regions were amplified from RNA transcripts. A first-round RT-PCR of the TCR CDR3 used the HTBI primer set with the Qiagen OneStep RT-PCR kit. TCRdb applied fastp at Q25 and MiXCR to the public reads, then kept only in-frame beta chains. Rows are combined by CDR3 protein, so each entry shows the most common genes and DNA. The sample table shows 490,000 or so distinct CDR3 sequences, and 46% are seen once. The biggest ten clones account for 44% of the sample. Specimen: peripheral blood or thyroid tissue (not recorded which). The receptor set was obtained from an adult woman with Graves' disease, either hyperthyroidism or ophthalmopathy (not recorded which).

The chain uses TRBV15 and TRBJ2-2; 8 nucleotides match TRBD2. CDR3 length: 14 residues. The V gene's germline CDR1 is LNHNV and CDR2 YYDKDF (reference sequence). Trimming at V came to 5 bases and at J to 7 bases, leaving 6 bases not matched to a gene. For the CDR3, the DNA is TGTGCCACCAGCCGAGCGGGAGCGGGCGGGGAGCTGTTTTTT. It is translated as CATSRAGAGGELFF.

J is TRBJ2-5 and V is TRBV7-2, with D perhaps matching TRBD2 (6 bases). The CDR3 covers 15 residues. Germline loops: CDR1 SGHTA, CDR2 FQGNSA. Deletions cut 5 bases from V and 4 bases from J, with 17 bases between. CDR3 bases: TGTGCCAGCAGCCCTAGCCCGGGGGAAGGAGAGACCCAGTACTTC. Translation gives CASSPSPGEGETQYF. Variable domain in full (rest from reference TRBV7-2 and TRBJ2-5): GAGVSQSPSNKVTEKGKDVELRCDPISGHTALYWYRQSLGQGLEFLIYFQGNSAPDKSGLPSDRFSAERTGGSVSTLTIQRTQQEDSAVYLCASSPSPGEGETQYFGPGTRLLVL.

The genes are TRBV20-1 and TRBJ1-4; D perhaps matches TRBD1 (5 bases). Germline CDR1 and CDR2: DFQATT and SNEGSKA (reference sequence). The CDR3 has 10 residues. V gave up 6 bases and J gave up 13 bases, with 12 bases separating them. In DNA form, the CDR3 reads TGCAGTGCCAAGGCTAGGGGACTGTTTTTT. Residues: CSAKARGLFF.

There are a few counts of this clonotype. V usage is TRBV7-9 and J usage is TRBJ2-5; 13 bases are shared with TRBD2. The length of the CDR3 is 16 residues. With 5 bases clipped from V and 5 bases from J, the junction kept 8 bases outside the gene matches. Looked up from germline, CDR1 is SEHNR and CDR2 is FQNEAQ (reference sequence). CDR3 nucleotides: TGTGCCAGCAGCCAACGGGGACTAGCGGGAACTGAGACCCAGTACTTC. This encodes CASSQRGLAGTETQYF.

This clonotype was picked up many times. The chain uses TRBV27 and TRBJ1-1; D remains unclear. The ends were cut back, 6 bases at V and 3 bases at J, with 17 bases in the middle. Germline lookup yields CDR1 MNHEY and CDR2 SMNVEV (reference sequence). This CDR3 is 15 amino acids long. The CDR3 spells CASRVNGEWDTEAFF. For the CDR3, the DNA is TGTGCCAGCAGGGTAAACGGGGAATGGGACACTGAAGCTTTCTTT.

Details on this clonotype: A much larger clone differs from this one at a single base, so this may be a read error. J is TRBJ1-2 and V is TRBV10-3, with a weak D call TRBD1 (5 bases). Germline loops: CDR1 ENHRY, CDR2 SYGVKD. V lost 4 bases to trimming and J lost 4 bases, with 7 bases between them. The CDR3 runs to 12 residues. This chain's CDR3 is CAISGDGYGYTF. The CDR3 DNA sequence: TGTGCCATCAGTGGGGACGGCTATGGCTACACCTTC.

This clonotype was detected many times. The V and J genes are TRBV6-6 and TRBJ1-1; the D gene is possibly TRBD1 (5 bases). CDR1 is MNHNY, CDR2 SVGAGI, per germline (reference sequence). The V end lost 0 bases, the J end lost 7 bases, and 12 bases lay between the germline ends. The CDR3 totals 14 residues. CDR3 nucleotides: TGTGCCAGCAGTTACTCGAAACGGGGGGGTGAAGCTTTCTTT. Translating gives CASSYSKRGGEAFF.

CDR3 coding DNA: TGTGCCAGCGAAGGGACAGGCGCGAACACCGGGGAGCTGTTTTTT. This codes for CASEGTGANTGELFF. The chain carries TRBV2 and TRBJ2-2, with TRBD1 identical over 8 bases. There are 15 residues in the CDR3. Germline trimming cut 8 bases from V and 0 bases from J; bases unmatched to any gene: 5. Germline V lookup: CDR1 SNHLY, CDR2 FYNNEI.

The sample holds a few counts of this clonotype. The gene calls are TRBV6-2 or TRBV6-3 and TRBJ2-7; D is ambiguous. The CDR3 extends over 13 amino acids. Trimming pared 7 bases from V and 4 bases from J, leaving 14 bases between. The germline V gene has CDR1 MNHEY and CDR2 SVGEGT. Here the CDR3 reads CASTIPNSYEQYF. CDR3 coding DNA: TGTGCCAGCACCATCCCCAACTCTTACGAGCAGTACTTC.

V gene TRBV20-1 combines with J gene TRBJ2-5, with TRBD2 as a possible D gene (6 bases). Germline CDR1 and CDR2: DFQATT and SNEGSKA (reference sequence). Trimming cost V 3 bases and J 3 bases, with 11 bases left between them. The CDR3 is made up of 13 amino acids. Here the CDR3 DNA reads TGCAGTGCTAGGGTGACGGGAGAAGAGACCCAGTACTTC. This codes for CSARVTGEETQYF.

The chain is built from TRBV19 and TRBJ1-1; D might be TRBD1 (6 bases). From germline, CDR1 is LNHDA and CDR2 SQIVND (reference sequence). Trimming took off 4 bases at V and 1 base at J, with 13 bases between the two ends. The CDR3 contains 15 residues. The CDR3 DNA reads TGTGCCAGTAGTACGTACCTACAGGGGAACACTGAAGCTTTCTTT. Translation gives CASSTYLQGNTEAFF.

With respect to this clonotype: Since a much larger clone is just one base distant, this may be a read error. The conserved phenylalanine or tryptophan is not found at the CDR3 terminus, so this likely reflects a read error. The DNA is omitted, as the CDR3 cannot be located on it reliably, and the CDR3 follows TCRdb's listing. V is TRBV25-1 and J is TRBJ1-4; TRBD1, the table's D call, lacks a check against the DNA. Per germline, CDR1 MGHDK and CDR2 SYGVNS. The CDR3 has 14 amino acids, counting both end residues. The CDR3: CASSDDRGNEKLVL.

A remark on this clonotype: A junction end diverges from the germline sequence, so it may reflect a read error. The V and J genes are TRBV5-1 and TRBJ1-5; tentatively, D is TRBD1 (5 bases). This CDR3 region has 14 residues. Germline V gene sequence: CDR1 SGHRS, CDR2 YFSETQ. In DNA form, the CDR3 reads TGTGCCAGCAGCCGGACACTAAACAATCAGCCCCAGCATTTT. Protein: CASSRTLNNQPQHF.

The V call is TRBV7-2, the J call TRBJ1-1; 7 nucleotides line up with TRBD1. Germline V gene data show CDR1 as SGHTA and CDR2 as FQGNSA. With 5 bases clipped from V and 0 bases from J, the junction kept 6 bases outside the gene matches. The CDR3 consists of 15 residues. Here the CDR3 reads CASSVGQLMNTEAFF. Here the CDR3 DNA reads TGTGCCAGCAGCGTGGGACAGCTAATGAACACTGAAGCTTTCTTT.

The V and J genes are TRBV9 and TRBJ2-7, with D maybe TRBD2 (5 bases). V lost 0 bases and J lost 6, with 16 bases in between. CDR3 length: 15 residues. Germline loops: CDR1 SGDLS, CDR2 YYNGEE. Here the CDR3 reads CASSVGSSPHGEQYF. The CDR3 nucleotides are TGTGCCAGCAGCGTAGGATCTAGCCCACACGGCGAGCAGTACTTC.

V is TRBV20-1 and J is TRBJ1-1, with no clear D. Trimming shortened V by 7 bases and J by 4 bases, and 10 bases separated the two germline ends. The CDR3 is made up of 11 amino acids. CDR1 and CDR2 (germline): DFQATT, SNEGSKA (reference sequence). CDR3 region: CSEILGTEAFF. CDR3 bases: TGCAGTGAAATTCTGGGCACTGAAGCTTTCTTT.

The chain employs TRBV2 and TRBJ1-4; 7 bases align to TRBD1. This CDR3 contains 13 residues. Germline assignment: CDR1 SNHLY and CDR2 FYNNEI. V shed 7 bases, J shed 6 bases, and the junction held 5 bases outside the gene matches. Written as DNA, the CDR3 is TGTGCCAGCATGACAGGGAGGGATGAAAAACTGTTTTTT. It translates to CASMTGRDEKLFF.

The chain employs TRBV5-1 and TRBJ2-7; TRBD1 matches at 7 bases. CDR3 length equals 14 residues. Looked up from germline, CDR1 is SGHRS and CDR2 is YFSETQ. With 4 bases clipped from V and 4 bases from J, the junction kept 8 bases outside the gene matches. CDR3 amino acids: CASSGVTGNYEQYF. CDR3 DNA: TGCGCCAGCAGCGGCGTGACAGGGAATTACGAGCAGTACTTC.

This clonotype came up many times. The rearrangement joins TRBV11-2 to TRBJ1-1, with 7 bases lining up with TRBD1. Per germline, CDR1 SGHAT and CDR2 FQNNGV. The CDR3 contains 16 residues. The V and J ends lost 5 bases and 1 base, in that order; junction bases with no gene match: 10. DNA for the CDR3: TGTGCCAGCAGCCCCAGGGGGATGCAGAAGAACACTGAAGCTTTCTTT. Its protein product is CASSPRGMQKNTEAFF.

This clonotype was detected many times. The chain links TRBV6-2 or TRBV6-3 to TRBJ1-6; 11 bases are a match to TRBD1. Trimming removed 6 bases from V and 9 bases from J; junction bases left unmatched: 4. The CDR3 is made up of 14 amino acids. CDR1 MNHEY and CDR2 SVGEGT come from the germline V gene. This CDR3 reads CASSTGTGGSPLHF. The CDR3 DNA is TGTGCCAGCAGCACCGGGACAGGGGGTTCACCCCTCCACTTT.

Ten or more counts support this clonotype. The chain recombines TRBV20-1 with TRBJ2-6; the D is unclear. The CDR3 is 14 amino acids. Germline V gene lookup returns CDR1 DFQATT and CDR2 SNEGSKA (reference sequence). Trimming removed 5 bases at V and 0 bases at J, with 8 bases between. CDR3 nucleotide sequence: TGCAGTGCTTTAGTGGGCTCTGGGGCCAACGTCCTGACTTTC. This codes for CSALVGSGANVLTF.

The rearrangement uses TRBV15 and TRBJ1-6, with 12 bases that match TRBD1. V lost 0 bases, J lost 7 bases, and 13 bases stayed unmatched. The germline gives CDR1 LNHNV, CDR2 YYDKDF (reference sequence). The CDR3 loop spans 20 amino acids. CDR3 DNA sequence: TGTGCCACCAGCAGAGATGGCCCGGGACAGGGGGCAATTGGGAATTCACCCCTCCACTTT. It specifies CATSRDGPGQGAIGNSPLHF.

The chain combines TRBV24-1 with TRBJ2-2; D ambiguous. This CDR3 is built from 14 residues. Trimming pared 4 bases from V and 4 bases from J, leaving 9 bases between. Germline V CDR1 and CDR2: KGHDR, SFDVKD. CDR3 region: CATSDPYSTGELFF. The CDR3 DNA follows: TGTGCCACCAGTGACCCCTACTCCACCGGGGAGCTGTTTTTT.

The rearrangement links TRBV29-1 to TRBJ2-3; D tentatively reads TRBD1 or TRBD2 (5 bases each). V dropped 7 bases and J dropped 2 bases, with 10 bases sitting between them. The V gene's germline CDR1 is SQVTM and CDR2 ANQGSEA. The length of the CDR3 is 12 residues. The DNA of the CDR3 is TGCAGCGCAGGGACCGACACAGATACGCAGTATTTT. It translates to CSAGTDTDTQYF.

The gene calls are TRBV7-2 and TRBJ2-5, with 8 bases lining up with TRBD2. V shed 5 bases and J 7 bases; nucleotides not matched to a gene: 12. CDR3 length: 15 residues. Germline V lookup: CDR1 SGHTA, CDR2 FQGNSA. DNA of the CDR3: TGTGCCAGCAGCATAGGGACTAGTTCATCGGGGACCCAGTACTTC. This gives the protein CASSIGTSSSGTQYF.

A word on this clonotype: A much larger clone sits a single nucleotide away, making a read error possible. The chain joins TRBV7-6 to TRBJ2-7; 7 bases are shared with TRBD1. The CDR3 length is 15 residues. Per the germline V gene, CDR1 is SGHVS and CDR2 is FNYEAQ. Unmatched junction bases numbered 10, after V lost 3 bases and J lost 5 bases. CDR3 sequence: CASSLEGTESHEQYF. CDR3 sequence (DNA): TGTGCCAGCAGCTTGGAAGGGACAGAGTCCCACGAGCAGTACTTC.

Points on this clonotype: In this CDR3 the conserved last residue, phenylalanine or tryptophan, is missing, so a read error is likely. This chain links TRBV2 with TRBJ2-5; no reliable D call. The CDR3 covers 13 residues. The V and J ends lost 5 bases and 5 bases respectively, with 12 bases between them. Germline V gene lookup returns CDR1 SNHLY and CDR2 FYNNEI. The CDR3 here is CASSRDTGETQYY. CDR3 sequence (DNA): TGTGCCAGCAGTAGAGACACCGGGGAGACCCAGTACTAC.